This T cell receptor beta chain was found in a study of blood T cell repertoires in COVID-19. Study-level information: The United States, Italy and Spain were the sources of the acute and convalescent COVID-19 samples.

Sequencing was performed with immunoSEQ multiplex PCR; in TCRdb, only in-frame clones are kept and a portion is missing. Among 300,000 to 400,000 clones, around 90% were seen once, and the ten largest hold 2% to 3%. Germline loops: CDR1 KGHSH, CDR2 LQKENI. The ends were cut back, 0 bases at V and 3 bases at J, with 12 bases in the middle. The CDR3 sequence is 16 residues long. Cohort allocation depended upon clinical history that participants reported. This TCR came from a man between 60 and 70 years old who had recovered from COVID-19. The sequenced sample consisted of PBMCs or T cells enriched from blood (not recorded which). J is TRBJ2-4 and V is TRBV18; possibly TRBD1 for D (6 bases). CDR3 nucleotides: TGTGCCAGCTCACCACCGGGCTCAGGGGTCAAAAACATTCAGTACTTC. Residues: CASSPPGSGVKNIQYF.